This T cell receptor beta chain is from a study of blood T cell repertoires in COVID-19 (dated by TCRdb to the early 2020s). With respect to the entire study: Samples from collaborators originated in the United States, Italy and Spain and spanned both the acute and convalescent phases of COVID-19. The prospective study material was composed of cDNA or gDNA derived from T cells, B-cell-depleted T cells, or PBMCs. Subjects who had been exposed to COVID-19, were actively infected with it, or had recovered from it provided the deeply sampled blood TCRbeta repertoires that made up the dataset. A freely available public database, intended as a resource for researchers studying the immune response to SARS-CoV-2, is where the repertoires were released. The samples were drawn from two sources: the first 160 participants of the ongoing ImmuneRACE study, and 1,000 to 1,500 subjects contributed by 6 global collaborators. Nearly every sample came with metadata listing a de-identified subject ID, COVID-19 status, age in years and sex. Where available, HLA class I and class II types were obtained from metadata supplied by the sample provider rather than from assay-based typing. Study-level results and caveats: The quantity of clinical and demographic metadata differed by source and by participant and was supplied without curation.

From cysteine to phenylalanine, the CDR3 is 18 amino acids long. Only the CDR3 DNA stays, 54 bases, in frame from base 1. V loses 0 bases, J loses 5 bases, and the germline ends lie 23 bases apart. Taken from the germline V gene, the CDR1 and CDR2 loops are SGHTA and FQGNSA. To note about this clone: Its antigen is not yet known. No much larger clone exists at a distance of one base, and base qualities are not known.

TCRbeta CDR3 regions were amplified from genomic DNA by means of the immunoSEQ Assay, a bias-controlled multiplex PCR. The source study handled its data this way. The number of nucleated cells in each sample was estimated from the amplification of reference gene primers within the assay. To quantify the absolute abundance of each unique TCRbeta CDR3 rearrangement, sequence reads were collapsed and filtered. For each sample, productive Simpson clonality was calculated as the square root of Simpson's diversity index across productive rearrangements. TCRdb stores this immuneACCESS table with in-frame sequences only. Part of the clones is absent; in the studies checked, under half of the shortfall reflects unresolved V genes, and no reason is known for the rest. V, J and clone size reflect that table, while D and trimming were determined from the DNA. This sample comprises around 300,000 clones, 75% to 90% of them detected only once. Under 2.5% of the sample rests with the top ten.

Each collaborating institution followed its own protocols to collect whole blood in K2EDTA tubes. For TCRbeta analysis, collaborator samples were shipped as frozen whole blood, as isolated PBMCs, or as DNA extracted from either sample type. Recombination linked TRBV7-2 to TRBJ2-7, with a weak D call of TRBD1 (5 bases match). The TCR comes from a man aged 45 to 65 with acute or convalescent COVID-19. Sequencing was performed on peripheral blood. CDR3 protein: CASSLALSYPTIRDEQYF. In nucleotide form, the sequence is TGTGCCAGCAGCTTAGCGCTTAGCTACCCGACGATCAGGGACGAGCAGTACTTC.